This T cell receptor (beta chain) emerged from a study of shared clonotypes between healthy human individuals. Germline CDR1 and CDR2: SGHNT and YYREEE (reference sequence). Trimming stripped 2 bases from V and 2 bases from J, with 7 bases between. The CDR3 spans 13 residues. Produced via immunoSEQ multiplex PCR; TCRdb's table is partial and in-frame only. The sample lists millions of clones; 90% to 95% were seen once. In regard to this clone: The sample has other DNA sequences that encode this CDR3 too.

The CD4+ fraction was divided into a CD45RA+ naive subset and a CD45RA-negative memory subset. This TCR came from a young man in good health. Sequencing input: naive CD4+ T cells sorted from blood. Stated subset: CD45RA+ positively selected. The chain has TRBV5-4 and TRBJ2-5; tentatively, D is TRBD1 or TRBD2 (5 bases each). This CDR3 reads CASSFGAQETQYF. The CDR3 DNA sequence: TGTGCCAGCAGCTTCGGGGCTCAAGAGACCCAGTACTTC.